This T cell receptor (beta chain) appears in the sequencing data of a study of blood T cell repertoires in COVID-19. About the study: Sample material is recorded as cDNA or gDNA derived from T cells, B-cell-depleted T cells, or PBMCs.

This CDR3 contains 13 residues. CDR1 MNHEY and CDR2 SVGAGI come from the germline V gene. V lost 6 bases and J 9 bases, leaving 15 bases between the germline ends. Study processing details: Cell counts per sample came from amplifying reference gene primers. This table comes from immunoSEQ multiplex PCR, and its TCRdb copy is limited to in-frame clones, with some not included. The V and J calls and clone size are taken from that table; D and trimming were inferred from the DNA. The data show about 280,000 clones, with 75% to 90% seen just once and 8% to 13% held by the top ten. The genes are TRBV6-5 and TRBJ2-1; D perhaps matches TRBD2 (5 bases). The TCR was taken from a woman between 65 and 79 years old with acute or convalescent COVID-19. The sequenced material came from peripheral blood. The CDR3 DNA sequence: TGTGCCAGCAGGACTACCGGCATCGGTGAGCAGTTCTTC. Residues: CASRTTGIGEQFF.